The 15 T cell receptor beta chains below all came from one sample that was sequenced in a study of CD8 T cells in Susac syndrome. The RNA input was roughly 0.45 to 1 ug, and it was reverse transcribed with random hexamers. Each CDR3 protein is one row after TCRdb ran MiXCR on the immunoSEQ multiplex PCR reads. Of about 150,000 distinct CDR3 sequences detected, around 95% appear once; the ten largest clones hold about 0.17%. The specimen was CD4+ T cells from PBMCs. All receptors derive from a human donor with Susac syndrome.

This chain connects TRBV2 to TRBJ2-4; 14 nucleotides agree with TRBD2. This CDR3 contains 15 residues. The junction had 4 bases not matched to a gene; V was cut back by 6 bases and J by 6 bases. Germline lookup yields CDR1 SNHLY and CDR2 FYNNEI. This CDR3 reads CASSPGTSGGNIQYF. Written as DNA, the CDR3 is TGTGCCAGCAGCCCCGGGACTAGCGGGGGAAACATTCAGTACTTC. Supplemented by reference TRBV2 and TRBJ2-4, the full variable domain reads EPEVTQTPSHQVTQMGQEVILRCVPISNHLYFYWYRQILGQKVEFLVSFYNNEISEKSEIFDDQFSVERPDGSNFTLKIRSTKLEDSAMYFCASSPGTSGGNIQYFGAGTRLSVL.

The chain recombines TRBV29-1 with TRBJ1-2; D is uncertain. Germline-derived CDR1 and CDR2 are SQVTM and ANQGSEA. V was clipped by 1 base and J by 7 bases, with 16 bases between them. The CDR3 covers 14 residues. CDR3 in amino acids: CSVEGAVGAPGYTF. The CDR3 DNA sequence: TGCAGCGTTGAAGGGGCAGTAGGTGCTCCTGGCTACACCTTC.

This chain links TRBV4-3 with TRBJ2-2, with TRBD1 as a possible D gene (5 bases). Germline CDR1 LGHNA, CDR2 YSLEER. Trimming left V 0 bases short and J 10 bases short, with 12 bases between. The CDR3 has 14 amino acids. The CDR3 protein is CASSQEGQRAELFF. The CDR3 DNA reads as TGCGCCAGCAGCCAAGAGGGGCAACGCGCGGAGCTGTTTTTT.

This clonotype appeared once. The J gene is TRBJ1-2, the V gene TRBV3-1; D uncertain. The CDR3 has 14 residues. The germline V gene has CDR1 LGHDT and CDR2 YNNKEL (reference sequence). Trimming stripped 1 base from V and 4 bases from J, with 10 bases between. CDR3 nucleotides: TGTGCCAGCAGCCAAGTAGAAGGAGCCTATGGCTACACCTTC. It yields the protein CASSQVEGAYGYTF.

The chain joins TRBV7-2 to TRBJ2-7, with 8 nucleotides matching TRBD2. This CDR3 contains 15 residues. CDR1 is SGHTA and CDR2 is FQGNSA in the germline V gene. J lost 2 bases, V lost 4 bases, and 7 bases had no gene match. The CDR3 region is CASSSQSGGPYEQYF. The CDR3, as DNA: TGTGCCAGCAGCTCCCAGTCGGGGGGGCCCTACGAGCAGTACTTC.

V usage is TRBV21-1 and J usage is TRBJ1-1. TRBV21-1 represents a pseudogene. The CDR3 has 14 amino acids. The CDR3 reads CASSKEQIWTEAFF. Here the CDR3 DNA reads TGTGCCAGCAGCAAAGAACAGATATGGACTGAAGCTTTCTTT.

The rearrangement uses TRBV7-3 and TRBJ1-1; D gene ambiguous. Trimming left V 4 bases short and J 3 bases short, with 9 bases between. This CDR3 has 13 residues. Germline V lookup: CDR1 SGHTA, CDR2 FQGTGA. The CDR3 DNA reads as TGTGCCAGCAGCTCCCTTCGGGACACTGAAGCTTTCTTT. Its translation: CASSSLRDTEAFF. Combining the CDR3 with reference TRBV7-3 and TRBJ1-1 gives the whole variable domain GAGVSQTPSNKVTEKGKYVELRCDPISGHTALYWYRQSLGQGPEFLIYFQGTGAADDSGLPNDRFFAVRPEGSVSTLKIQRTERGDSAVYLCASSSLRDTEAFFGQGTRLTVV.

The V gene is TRBV20-1, the J gene TRBJ1-1, with 10 nucleotides matching TRBD1. After removal of 6 bases from V and 4 bases from J, the junction contained 8 bases not matched to a gene. The CDR3 is 14 amino acids. Germline CDR1 and CDR2: DFQATT and SNEGSKA (reference sequence). CDR3: CSARQGAGATEAFF. CDR3 bases: TGCAGTGCGAGACAGGGGGCGGGGGCCACTGAAGCTTTCTTT.

V usage is TRBV20-1 and J usage is TRBJ2-5; D is unclear. From germline, CDR1 is DFQATT and CDR2 SNEGSKA (reference sequence). V was cut by 2 bases and J by 1 base, with 5 bases left in between. The CDR3 has 12 amino acids. The CDR3 reads CSARPAQETQYF. The CDR3 bases are TGCAGTGCTAGACCCGCCCAAGAGACCCAGTACTTC.

The chain couples TRBV4-2 to TRBJ2-5; TRBD2 aligns across 15 bases. The V and J ends lost 1 base and 4 bases, in that order; junction bases with no gene match: 10. Germline CDR1 and CDR2: LGHNA and YNFKEQ. The CDR3 totals 19 residues. The CDR3: CASSQVKSGLAGGSETQYF. The CDR3 nucleotides read TGTGCCAGCAGCCAAGTTAAGTCGGGACTAGCGGGGGGATCAGAGACCCAGTACTTC.

The V call is TRBV29-1, the J call TRBJ1-2; TRBD1 matches at 9 bases. The V and J ends lost 5 bases and 5 bases, in that order; junction bases with no gene match: 6. The CDR3 runs 13 residues. CDR1 is SQVTM and CDR2 is ANQGSEA in the germline V gene. The CDR3 DNA sequence: TGCAGCGTTCCTGACAGGGGGGGGTATGGCTACACCTTC. Translation: CSVPDRGGYGYTF. Variable domain in full (rest from reference TRBV29-1 and TRBJ1-2): SAVISQKPSRDICQRGTSLTIQCQVDSQVTMMFWYRQQPGQSLTLIATANQGSEATYESGFVIDKFPISRPNLTFSTLTVSNMSPEDSSIYLCSVPDRGGYGYTFGSGTRLTVV.

The V gene is TRBV19, the J gene TRBJ2-6, with 9 bases lining up with TRBD1. The CDR3 totals 17 residues. The germline gives CDR1 LNHDA, CDR2 SQIVND (reference sequence). Trimming took 5 bases from V and 2 from J; bases not matched to a gene: 7. DNA of the CDR3: TGTGCCAGTAGTGAACACAGGGGGCCCGCTGGGGCCAACGTCCTGACTTTC. Its translation: CASSEHRGPAGANVLTF. Full variable domain (remainder filled in from reference TRBV19 and TRBJ2-6): DGGITQSPKYLFRKEGQNVTLSCEQNLNHDAMYWYRQDPGQGLRLIYYSQIVNDFQKGDIAEGYSVSREKKESFPLTVTSAQKNPTAFYLCASSEHRGPAGANVLTFGAGSRLTVL.

This sequence joins TRBV6-6 and TRBJ2-7; 8 bases fit TRBD1. Losses at the gene ends were 6 bases for V and 5 bases for J; bases not matched to a gene: 12. This CDR3 has 15 residues. Germline loops: CDR1 MNHNY, CDR2 SVGAGI (reference sequence). The CDR3 nucleotides read TGTGCCAGCAGACCCGGACAGGGAATTTCCAACGAGCAGTACTTC. It is translated as CASRPGQGISNEQYF.

The chain is built from TRBV7-2 and TRBJ2-5; D not certain. The V end was cut by 1 base, the J end by 7 bases, with 13 bases between. The CDR3 sequence is 14 residues long. Looked up from germline, CDR1 is SGHTA and CDR2 is FQGNSA. The CDR3 protein is CASSLEAAPGTQYF. Here the CDR3 DNA reads TGTGCCAGCAGCTTAGAGGCAGCCCCAGGGACCCAGTACTTC.

This sequence joins TRBV20-1 and TRBJ1-2; D might be TRBD1 (5 bases). Germline CDR1 is DFQATT and CDR2 is SNEGSKA (reference sequence). This CDR3 comprises 15 residues. Trimming left V 3 bases short and J 5 bases short, with 19 bases between. This chain's CDR3 is CSASPRGRAGYGYTF. The CDR3 DNA reads TGCAGTGCTAGTCCCCGGGGCAGGGCAGGGTATGGCTACACCTTC.